These T cell receptor beta chains were read from a single sample in a study of shared clonotypes between healthy human individuals. The protocol was immunoSEQ multiplex PCR, while the TCRdb copy is restricted to in-frame clones and leaves out a portion. The table includes approximately 710,000 clones, 90% detected once. The specimen sequenced was memory CD8+ T cells from PBMCs. These receptors came from a man between 18 and 29 years old in good health. Some clones in this sample may be carry-over from other donors' samples. Both conserved end residues are part of each CDR3. The D gene is left open where the match is weak. Clone size is not always given. Where it is, it says once, few, many or a class for expanded clones.

d_call,v_call,j_call,clone_size,cdr3_aa,cdr3_nt
NA,TRBV7-6,TRBJ2-5,NA,CASSPPAYAVLETQYF,TGTGCCAGCAGCCCGCCCGCTTACGCAGTCCTTGAGACCCAGTACTTC
NA,TRBV19,TRBJ2-5,NA,CASQSAWETQYF,TGTGCCAGCCAGAGCGCGTGGGAGACCCAGTACTTC
TRBD2,TRBV7-3,TRBJ2-7,NA,CARFPSASGRVGISYEQYF,TGTGCCAGGTTCCCCTCGGCTAGCGGGAGGGTAGGGATCTCCTACGAGCAGTACTTC
NA,TRBV4-1,TRBJ2-1,NA,CASSQLAVDEQFF,TGCGCCAGCAGCCAACTAGCCGTGGATGAGCAGTTCTTC
NA,TRBV5-6,TRBJ2-7,NA,CAGSLDTYEQYF,TGTGCCGGCAGCCTCGACACTTACGAGCAGTACTTC
NA,TRBV7-2,TRBJ2-7,NA,CASSLYGYEQYF,TGTGCCAGCAGCTTGTACGGCTACGAGCAGTACTTC
NA,TRBV28,TRBJ1-1,NA,CASSFSRVVSGSEAFF,TGTGCCAGCAGTTTCTCGAGAGTAGTCTCGGGGTCTGAAGCTTTCTTT
TRBD2,TRBV28,TRBJ2-7,NA,CASSPRVSGATYEQYF,TGTGCCAGCAGCCCCAGAGTTAGCGGGGCCACTTACGAGCAGTACTTC
NA,TRBV9,TRBJ1-1,NA,CASSQRTDRGEAFF,TGTGCCAGCAGCCAACGGACAGATCGAGGTGAAGCTTTCTTT
NA,TRBV9,TRBJ1-1,NA,CASSGPRAGEAFF,TGTGCCAGCAGCGGGCCCAGGGCAGGTGAAGCTTTCTTT
NA,TRBV28,TRBJ2-3,NA,CASSTGTFTTPVGDTQYF,TGTGCCAGCAGCACAGGGACTTTCACCACCCCTGTTGGGGATACGCAGTATTTT
NA,TRBV9,TRBJ1-1,once,CASSAGGRTEAFF,TGTGCCAGCAGCGCGGGGGGGAGGACTGAAGCTTTCTTT
NA,TRBV19,TRBJ1-2,few,CASSFIWTTDPYGYTF,TGTGCCAGTAGCTTTATCTGGACGACGGATCCCTATGGCTACACCTTC
NA,TRBV7-9,TRBJ2-1,NA,CASKFAPTYNEQFF,TGTGCCAGCAAATTCGCCCCGACCTACAATGAGCAGTTCTTC
NA,TRBV10-3,TRBJ2-3,NA,CAISVGGLLITDTQYF,TGTGCCATCAGTGTAGGCGGACTATTGATCACAGATACGCAGTATTTT
TRBD1,TRBV7-2,TRBJ1-4,NA,CATALTGYNEKLFF,TGTGCCACTGCCCTGACAGGGTATAATGAAAAACTGTTTTTT
TRBD1,TRBV10-1,TRBJ1-5,few,CASSELTGNQPQHF,TGCGCCAGCAGTGAACTGACAGGGAATCAGCCCCAGCATTTT
NA,TRBV27,TRBJ2-3,NA,CASSQPGPYTQYF,TGTGCCAGCAGCCAACCCGGACCCTATACGCAGTATTTT
NA,TRBV4-1,TRBJ2-3,NA,CASSQVLATSTDTQYF,TGCGCCAGCAGCCAAGTGTTAGCGACTAGCACAGATACGCAGTATTTT
NA,TRBV19,TRBJ2-1,NA,CASSIRGPVSEQFF,TGTGCCAGTAGTATCCGGGGCCCGGTTTCAGAGCAGTTCTTC
TRBD2,TRBV27,TRBJ2-1,NA,CASHTHGTSYNEQFF,TGTGCCAGCCACACGCACGGGACTAGCTACAATGAGCAGTTCTTC
TRBD2,TRBV9,TRBJ2-5,NA,CASSGSGRPQETQYF,TGTGCCAGCAGCGGATCCGGGAGGCCCCAAGAGACCCAGTACTTC
NA,TRBV6-6,TRBJ2-7,NA,CASSYSDSGNYEQYF,TGTGCCAGCAGTTACTCAGATAGCGGAAACTACGAGCAGTACTTC
TRBD1,TRBV4-1,TRBJ2-7,once,CASSHLGQPSSYEQYF,TGCGCCAGCAGCCACTTGGGACAGCCGAGCTCCTACGAGCAGTACTTC
TRBD2,TRBV15,TRBJ2-3,NA,CATSGGSGRFTDTQYF,TGTGCCACCAGCGGGGGGAGCGGGAGGTTTACAGATACGCAGTATTTT
NA,TRBV27,TRBJ2-7,NA,CASSVTIEGEQYF,TGTGCCAGCAGTGTCACGATCGAGGGGGAGCAGTACTTC
NA,TRBV12-5,TRBJ1-1,few,CAGRGLNTEAFF,TGTGCTGGTAGGGGACTGAACACTGAAGCTTTCTTT
TRBD2,TRBV9,TRBJ2-1,NA,CASSVESLAANEQFF,TGTGCCAGCAGCGTAGAATCCCTAGCGGCGAATGAGCAGTTCTTC
TRBD1,TRBV7-9,TRBJ2-1,once,CASTRQGHEQFF,TGTGCCAGCACACGACAGGGCCATGAGCAGTTCTTC
NA,TRBV10-1,TRBJ2-1,NA,CASSERAAYNEQFF,TGCGCCAGCAGTGAGAGGGCGGCCTACAATGAGCAGTTCTTC
NA,TRBV6-6,TRBJ1-5,few,CASSYSSRDNQPQHF,TGTGCCAGCAGTTACTCGTCACGGGACAATCAGCCCCAGCATTTT
NA,TRBV30,TRBJ2-5,NA,CAWSVWGIEETQYF,TGTGCCTGGAGTGTCTGGGGAATTGAGGAGACCCAGTACTTC
TRBD1,TRBV5-4,TRBJ2-1,NA,CASSFLGQSTNEQFF,TGTGCCAGCAGCTTTTTGGGACAGTCAACCAATGAGCAGTTCTTC